This is a list of T cell receptor beta chains from one sample in a study of cytomegalovirus exposure and HLA in healthy donors. This table comes from immunoSEQ multiplex PCR, and its TCRdb copy is limited to in-frame clones, with some not included. The sample records 180,000 or so clones, 80% to 85% being singletons. The sample taken for sequencing was PBMCs. Every receptor here comes from a woman aged 50 to 65 in good health and CMV-seropositive. The CDR3 runs from the conserved cysteine through the conserved F or W. The D gene is left open where the match is weak. The size entry is marked missing in some rows and otherwise reads once, few, many or a size class.

j_call clone_size d_call v_call cdr3_aa cdr3_nt
TRBJ2-1 NA NA TRBV14 CASSPSGVGNEQFF TGTGCCAGCAGCCCCTCGGGAGTGGGTAATGAGCAGTTCTTC
TRBJ2-1 NA TRBD1 TRBV7-8 CASSSTGTGFTNEQFF TGTGCCAGCAGCTCGACCGGGACAGGGTTTACCAATGAGCAGTTCTTC
TRBJ2-7 NA TRBD1 TRBV6-5 CASRRDRKPYEQYF TGTGCCAGCCGACGGGACAGAAAACCCTACGAGCAGTACTTC
TRBJ1-1 NA NA TRBV11-2 CASSLTGASTAFF TGTGCCAGCAGCTTAACAGGAGCCTCAACGGCTTTCTTT
TRBJ2-3 NA NA TRBV5-6 CASSWTGRVGLDTQYF TGTGCCAGCAGCTGGACAGGGAGGGTTGGTTTGGATACGCAGTATTTT
TRBJ2-5 NA NA TRBV28 CASSLTEGEQYF TGTGCCAGCAGTTTGACCGAGGGGGAGCAGTACTTC
TRBJ2-3 NA NA TRBV19 CASSLAHTDTQYF TGTGCCAGTAGTTTGGCCCACACAGATACGCAGTATTTT
TRBJ1-1 NA NA TRBV7-2 CASSLGGTGTEAFF TGTGCCAGCAGCTTGGGGGGTACGGGGACTGAAGCTTTCTTT
TRBJ2-2 NA NA TRBV19 CASSIEGSGALNTGELFF TGTGCCAGTAGTATAGAGGGAAGTGGGGCCCTAAACACCGGGGAGCTGTTTTTT
TRBJ2-2 NA TRBD2 TRBV7-9 CASSPTGILAGGTGELFF TGTGCCAGCAGCCCGACGGGGATACTAGCGGGGGGCACCGGGGAGCTGTTTTTT
TRBJ2-7 NA TRBD1 TRBV6-5 CASYGQAFLEQYF TGTGCCAGCTATGGACAGGCCTTTCTCGAGCAGTACTTC
TRBJ2-2 few TRBD1 TRBV6-1 CASIEGANTGELFF TGTGCCAGCATTGAGGGGGCAAACACCGGGGAGCTGTTTTTT
TRBJ2-3 NA TRBD1 TRBV29-1 CSASPGQTSTDTQYF TGCAGCGCCAGCCCGGGACAGACTAGCACAGATACGCAGTATTTT
TRBJ2-5 NA TRBD2 TRBV28 CASSSSGTGEETQYF TGTGCCAGCAGTAGCAGCGGGACGGGGGAAGAGACCCAGTACTTC
TRBJ1-2 NA NA TRBV30 CAWSVRDKVPSRSNYGYTF TGTGCCTGGAGTGTACGGGACAAGGTTCCCTCTCGGTCTAACTATGGCTACACCTTC
TRBJ2-1 once TRBD1 TRBV19 CASSKQGSEQFF TGTGCCAGTAGTAAACAGGGGAGTGAGCAGTTCTTC
TRBJ1-5 NA NA TRBV19 CASSLPPGGNQPQHF TGTGCCAGTAGCTTACCTCCGGGTGGCAATCAGCCCCAGCATTTT
TRBJ2-7 NA TRBD1 TRBV7-2 CASSRGRYEQYF TGTGCCAGCAGCAGGGGGCGGTACGAGCAGTACTTC
TRBJ1-1 few NA TRBV28 CASSLPALNGAFF TGTGCCAGCAGTTTGCCCGCGCTGAACGGGGCTTTCTTT
TRBJ1-2 once NA TRBV28 CASTNPIRLYGYTF TGTGCCAGCACCAATCCTATACGCCTCTATGGCTACACCTTC
TRBJ2-7 NA NA TRBV5-6 CASSPQGQGIYEQYF TGTGCCAGCAGCCCCCAGGGCCAGGGGATCTACGAGCAGTACTTC
TRBJ1-5 NA NA TRBV28 CASSLAKQGISNQPQHF TGTGCCAGCAGCCTTGCGAAACAGGGAATCAGCAATCAGCCCCAGCATTTT
TRBJ1-3 NA NA TRBV6-5 CASRSRGSGNTIYF TGTGCCAGCAGGTCAAGGGGGTCTGGAAACACCATATATTTT
TRBJ2-1 NA TRBD2 TRBV28 CASSYLTSGEYLNEQFF TGTGCCAGCAGTTATTTGACTAGCGGGGAGTACCTCAATGAGCAGTTCTTC
TRBJ2-7 NA TRBD2 TRBV10-3 CAIRSGGLAGVGSYEQYF TGTGCCATCAGGTCTGGAGGACTAGCGGGAGTAGGGTCCTACGAGCAGTACTTC
TRBJ2-7 NA TRBD2 TRBV7-9 CASSFGGRDEQYF TGTGCCAGCAGCTTTGGCGGGAGAGACGAGCAGTACTTC
TRBJ2-5 NA TRBD1 TRBV18 CASSPLGDRGETQYF TGTGCCAGCTCGCCGCTTGGGGACAGGGGCGAGACCCAGTACTTC
TRBJ2-7 NA NA TRBV5-1 CASSWSARGEGEQYF TGCGCCAGCAGCTGGAGCGCTAGGGGGGAGGGCGAGCAGTACTTC
TRBJ2-1 once TRBD2 TRBV5-1 CASSLRLADYNEQFF TGCGCCAGCAGCCTTAGACTAGCGGACTACAATGAGCAGTTCTTC
TRBJ2-7 NA TRBD1 TRBV7-9 CASSPGTGLYEQYF TGTGCCAGCAGCCCCGGGACAGGCCTCTACGAGCAGTACTTC
TRBJ2-3 NA TRBD1 TRBV6-1 CASHRDRGTDTQYF TGTGCCAGCCACCGGGACAGGGGCACAGATACGCAGTATTTT
TRBJ2-3 NA TRBD2 TRBV19 CASSMKTGTTSTDTQYF TGTGCCAGTAGTATGAAAACCGGGACTACTAGCACAGATACGCAGTATTTT
TRBJ1-5 NA NA TRBV19 CASSLGQPSNQPQHF TGTGCCAGTAGTCTCGGACAGCCGAGCAATCAGCCCCAGCATTTT
TRBJ2-2 NA NA TRBV2 CASSEGGANTGELFF TGTGCCAGCAGTGAAGGCGGAGCCAACACCGGGGAGCTGTTTTTT
TRBJ2-4 NA NA TRBV2 CASSELVGVGNSQYF TGTGCCAGCAGTGAATTGGTAGGGGTGGGAAACAGTCAGTACTTC
TRBJ1-1 NA TRBD1 TRBV28 CASIPGQGHTEAFF TGTGCCAGCATACCGGGACAGGGGCACACTGAAGCTTTCTTT
TRBJ2-3 NA NA TRBV11-3 CASSLDGGRPQYF TGTGCCAGCAGCTTAGATGGAGGGCGACCGCAGTATTTT
TRBJ1-4 NA NA TRBV25-1 CASSNRNEKLFF TGTGCCAGCAGCAACAGGAATGAAAAACTGTTTTTT
TRBJ2-1 NA TRBD1 TRBV10-3 CAIRGQGYEQFF TGTGCCATCCGAGGACAGGGGTATGAGCAGTTCTTC
TRBJ1-3 NA TRBD1 TRBV6-5 CASSRGGGVDTIYF TGTGCCAGCAGCCGAGGAGGGGGCGTCGACACCATATATTTT
TRBJ1-1 NA NA TRBV13 CASSLAGDTEAFF TGTGCCAGCAGCTTAGCAGGGGACACTGAAGCTTTCTTT
TRBJ2-5 NA TRBD1 TRBV7-8 CASSLARAGGGQETQYF TGTGCCAGCAGCTTAGCGCGGGCAGGGGGTGGTCAAGAGACCCAGTACTTC
TRBJ1-1 NA TRBD1 TRBV5-5 CASRYGQGAYNTEAFF TGTGCCAGCAGATATGGACAGGGGGCTTATAACACTGAAGCTTTCTTT
TRBJ1-5 NA NA TRBV4-1 CASSQEGRGQGPQHF TGCGCCAGCAGCCAAGAGGGCAGGGGACAAGGGCCCCAGCATTTT
TRBJ2-1 once TRBD2 TRBV5-5 CASSAGLAGNNEQFF TGTGCCAGCAGCGCCGGACTAGCGGGGAACAATGAGCAGTTCTTC